This TCR beta chain comes out of a study of blood T cells in healthy people across ages. The CDR3 consists of 14 residues. The germline V gene has CDR1 SGHTA and CDR2 FQGNSA. About this clonotype: The antigen is unknown.

Primers used in a second PCR of roughly 7 to 12 cycles were a sample-barcoded 5' primer and a J-beta primer mix. TCRdb ran MiXCR on the 5' RACE reads and lists one entry per CDR3 protein. Of 1.5 million to 2 million distinct CDR3 sequences listed, roughly 52% are singletons. Each of the donors had around 9 milliliters of peripheral blood drawn into EDTA-treated Vacutainer tubes. Study conclusions and caveats: PBMCs that were unsorted prevented a conclusive naive versus antigen-experienced comparison.

The gene calls are TRBV7-2 and TRBJ2-5; no reliable D call. Near its end, the DNA agrees better with TRBJ2-7, so the J call may be wrong. The receptor was derived from a woman in her thirties or forties in good health. Material: blood. Here the CDR3 reads CASSVVLPQNEQYF. The CDR3 bases are TGTGCCAGCAGCGTAGTACTTCCCCAAAACGAGCAGTACTTC.